A selection of T cell receptor beta chains follows, all from one sample in a study of blood T cell repertoires in COVID-19. Method: immunoSEQ multiplex PCR; TCRdb's copy keeps in-frame clones and lacks some. Counted here are hundreds of thousands of clones, 85% occurring once; the ten biggest clones make up 1.5% to 2%. Input material: PBMCs or T cells enriched from blood (not recorded which). The receptors derive from a young woman who had been exposed to COVID-19. CDR3s include the opening cysteine and the closing phenylalanine or tryptophan. D genes are given only for firm matches. The size of a clone is reported for some rows only, either as once, few or many, or as a class for expanded clones.

clone_size,v_call,j_call,d_call,cdr3_aa,cdr3_nt
NA,TRBV5-1,TRBJ1-4,NA,CASSLTGTNEKLFF,TGCGCCAGCAGCTTAACAGGGACTAATGAAAAACTGTTTTTT
few,TRBV24-1,TRBJ1-5,TRBD1,CATSDSRGKGQPQHF,TGTGCCACCAGTGATTCCAGGGGGAAAGGTCAGCCCCAGCATTTT
NA,TRBV28,TRBJ2-7,TRBD2,CASSPSGAYEQYF,TGTGCCAGCAGCCCTAGCGGGGCCTACGAGCAGTACTTC
NA,TRBV6-2/TRBV6-3,TRBJ1-6,NA,CASSYTDSPLHF,TGTGCCAGCAGTTATACGGATTCACCCCTCCACTTT
NA,TRBV6-6,TRBJ1-2,TRBD1,CASSSPTPGQAGYTF,TGTGCCAGCAGCTCCCCAACTCCGGGACAGGCTGGCTACACCTTC
many,TRBV7-2,TRBJ2-6,NA,CASSLGRAPGANVLTF,TGTGCCAGCAGCTTAGGGCGGGCCCCTGGGGCCAACGTCCTGACTTTC
NA,TRBV2,TRBJ1-6,NA,CASSDRQNSPLHF,TGTGCCAGCAGTGACAGACAAAATTCACCCCTCCACTTT
once,TRBV9,TRBJ2-5,TRBD2,CASSVDGGSQETQYF,TGTGCCAGCAGCGTAGACGGGGGGTCGCAAGAGACCCAGTACTTC
NA,TRBV5-1,TRBJ2-4,TRBD2,CASSWRLAGGPPPKNIQYF,TGCGCCAGCAGCTGGAGGCTAGCGGGAGGGCCTCCCCCCAAAAACATTCAGTACTTC
NA,TRBV6-4,TRBJ2-7,NA,CASSDTTSSSYEQYF,TGTGCCAGCAGTGACACAACTTCTAGCTCCTACGAGCAGTACTTC
NA,TRBV15,TRBJ1-6,NA,CATSRAAVSSYNSPLHF,TGTGCCACCAGCAGAGCTGCTGTTAGCTCCTATAATTCACCCCTCCACTTT
NA,TRBV10-3,TRBJ2-1,NA,CAISDREPGRNEQFF,TGTGCCATCAGTGATCGGGAGCCGGGGAGGAATGAGCAGTTCTTC
NA,TRBV3-1/TRBV3-2,TRBJ1-1,NA,CASSPSKLMNTEAFF,TGTGCCAGCAGCCCAAGCAAACTAATGAACACTGAAGCTTTCTTT
NA,TRBV7-9,TRBJ1-4,NA,CASSLVSLNEKLFF,TGTGCCAGCAGCTTAGTCAGTCTCAATGAAAAACTGTTTTTT
NA,TRBV9,TRBJ2-7,TRBD2,CASSPGGGYSYEQYF,TGTGCCAGCAGCCCTGGGGGGGGATACTCCTACGAGCAGTACTTC
NA,TRBV2,TRBJ2-5,NA,CASSALLASAHGTQYF,TGTGCCAGCAGTGCGCTTCTGGCTAGCGCCCACGGGACCCAGTACTTC
NA,TRBV2,TRBJ2-7,TRBD2,CASRTIFGLATYEQYF,TGTGCCAGCAGGACCATATTCGGACTAGCTACCTACGAGCAGTACTTC
NA,TRBV25-1,TRBJ1-1,NA,CASSPLFRGLNTEAFF,TGTGCCAGCAGTCCCCTATTCAGGGGATTGAACACTGAAGCTTTCTTT
NA,TRBV12-3/TRBV12-4,TRBJ1-6,NA,CASSLKHNSPLHF,TGTGCCAGCAGTTTAAAGCATAATTCACCCCTCCACTTT
NA,TRBV6-5,TRBJ2-5,TRBD1,CASSLRQGKNQETQYF,TGTGCCAGCAGTTTAAGACAGGGGAAAAACCAAGAGACCCAGTACTTC